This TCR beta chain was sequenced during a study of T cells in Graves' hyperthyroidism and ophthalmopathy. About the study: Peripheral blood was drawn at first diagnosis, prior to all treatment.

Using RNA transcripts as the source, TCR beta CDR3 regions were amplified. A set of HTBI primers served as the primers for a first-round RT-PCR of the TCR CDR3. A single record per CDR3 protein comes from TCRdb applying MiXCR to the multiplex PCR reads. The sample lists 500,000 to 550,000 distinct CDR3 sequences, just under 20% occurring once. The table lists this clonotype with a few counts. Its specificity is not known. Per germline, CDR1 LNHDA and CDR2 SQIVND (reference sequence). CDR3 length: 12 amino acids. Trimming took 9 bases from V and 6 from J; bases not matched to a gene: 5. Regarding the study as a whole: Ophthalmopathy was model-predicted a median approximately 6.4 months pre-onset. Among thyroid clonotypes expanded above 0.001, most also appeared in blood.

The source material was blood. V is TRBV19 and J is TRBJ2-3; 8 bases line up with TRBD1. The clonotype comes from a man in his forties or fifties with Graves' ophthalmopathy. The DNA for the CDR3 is TGTGCCAGCGATCAGGGGGCCGATACGCAGTATTTT. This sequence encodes CASDQGADTQYF.